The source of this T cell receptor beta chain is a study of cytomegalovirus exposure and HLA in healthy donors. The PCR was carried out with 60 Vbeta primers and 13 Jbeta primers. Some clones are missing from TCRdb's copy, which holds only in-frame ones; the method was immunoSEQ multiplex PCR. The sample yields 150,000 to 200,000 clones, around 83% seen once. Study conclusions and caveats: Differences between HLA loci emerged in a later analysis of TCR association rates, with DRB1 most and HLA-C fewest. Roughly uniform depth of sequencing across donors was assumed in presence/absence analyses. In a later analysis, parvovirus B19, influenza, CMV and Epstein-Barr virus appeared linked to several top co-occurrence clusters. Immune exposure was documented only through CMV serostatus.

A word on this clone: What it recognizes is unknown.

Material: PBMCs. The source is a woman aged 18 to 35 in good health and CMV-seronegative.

The CDR3 bases are TGTGCCAGCAGCTCCGACAGGGTAAGGGGAAACACTGAAGCTTTCTTT. Translation gives CASSSDRVRGNTEAFF. The gene calls are TRBV5-6 and TRBJ1-1, with TRBD1 matching over 7 bases. Germline-derived CDR1 and CDR2 are SGHDT and YYEEEE. The CDR3 loop spans 16 amino acids. Trimming cost V 3 bases and J 2 bases; bases outside gene matches: 10.